The next 9 T cell receptor beta chains were all read from a single sample in a study of blood T cell repertoires in COVID-19. The table came from immunoSEQ multiplex PCR; TCRdb's copy has only in-frame clones and leaves some out. Seen here are 75,000 to 95,000 clones, roughly 90% observed once, and the top ten hold approximately 1.7%. Sequencing was carried out using peripheral blood. The origin of the receptors is a man between 60 and 75 years old with acute or convalescent COVID-19.

The V gene is TRBV7-3, the J gene TRBJ2-7; 7 bases fit TRBD2. The trim removed 2 bases at V and 7 bases at J, leaving 5 bases unmatched. This CDR3 has 13 amino acids. CDR1 is SGHTA and CDR2 is FQGTGA in the germline V gene. The CDR3 is CASSLGGAGEQYF. The CDR3 DNA reads as TGTGCCAGCAGCTTAGGGGGAGCGGGAGAGCAGTACTTC.

V is TRBV4-3 and J is TRBJ2-7; 10 bases match TRBD2. The CDR3 loop spans 16 amino acids. In germline, CDR1 is LGHNA, CDR2 YSLEER. Trimming removed 1 base from V and 4 bases from J; junction bases left unmatched: 7. The CDR3 sequence is CASSQVASGSGYEQYF. Here the CDR3 DNA reads TGCGCCAGCAGCCAAGTCGCTAGCGGGAGTGGGTACGAGCAGTACTTC.

The gene calls are TRBV2 and TRBJ2-3; 7 nucleotides match TRBD2. The CDR3 length is 17 residues. Losses at the gene ends were 8 bases for V and 2 bases for J; bases not matched to a gene: 16. Germline CDR1 SNHLY, CDR2 FYNNEI. The CDR3 protein is CASQSGEGRGVTDTQYF. CDR3 bases: TGTGCCAGCCAGAGTGGGGAGGGGCGAGGAGTCACAGATACGCAGTATTTT.

The chain is built from TRBV11-2 and TRBJ1-1; 9 bases line up with TRBD1. The CDR3 spans 13 residues. From germline, CDR1 is SGHAT and CDR2 FQNNGV. The ends lost 6 bases at V and 4 bases at J; junction bases unmatched: 3. CDR3 loop: CASRTGGRTEAFF. The DNA for the CDR3 is TGTGCCAGCAGAACAGGGGGCCGCACTGAAGCTTTCTTT.

This chain joins TRBV5-5 and TRBJ1-5; TRBD1 matches 7 bases. J was trimmed by 1 base and V by 1 base; bases with no gene match: 2. Germline-derived CDR1 and CDR2 are SGHKS and YYEKEE (reference sequence). This CDR3 has 15 residues. CDR3 loop: CASSLLGQSNQPQHF. The CDR3 bases are TGTGCCAGCAGCTTGTTGGGACAGAGCAATCAGCCCCAGCATTTT.

The CDR3 reads CASSLGIAGTDTQYF. CDR3 nucleotides: TGCGCCAGCAGCTTGGGGATAGCGGGAACAGATACGCAGTATTTT. This chain uses TRBV5-1 with TRBJ2-3; 8 nucleotides align to TRBD2. Germline lookup yields CDR1 SGHRS and CDR2 YFSETQ. CDR3 size: 15 residues. J lost 3 bases, V lost 0 bases, and 3 bases had no gene match. The complete variable domain, with remaining parts taken from reference TRBV5-1 and TRBJ2-3, reads KAGVTQTPRYLIKTRGQQVTLSCSPISGHRSVSWYQQTPGQGLQFLFEYFSETQRNKGNFPGRFSGRQFSNSRSEMNVSTLELGDSALYLCASSLGIAGTDTQYFGPGTRLTVL.

This clone was recorded a few times. CDR3 nucleotide sequence: TGTGCCAGTAGTATAGATGGCCTTGGCTCCTACAATGAGCAGTTCTTC. Protein product: CASSIDGLGSYNEQFF. This rearrangement joins TRBV19 to TRBJ2-1; no reliable D call. V was clipped by 0 bases and J by 0 bases, with 9 bases between them. The CDR3 is 16 amino acids. Germline loops: CDR1 LNHDA, CDR2 SQIVND (reference sequence).

This clone was detected only a few times. The chain combines TRBV5-1 with TRBJ1-1; D possibly corresponds to TRBD1 (6 bases). Germline V gene sequence: CDR1 SGHRS, CDR2 YFSETQ. Trimming pared 4 bases from V and 7 bases from J, leaving 23 bases between. CDR3 length: 16 amino acids. The CDR3, as DNA: TGCGCCAGCAGCCCTCCCCCGACCGACAGGAACTATGAAGCTTTCTTT. Translated: CASSPPPTDRNYEAFF.

The J gene is TRBJ1-1, the V gene TRBV30, with D perhaps TRBD1 (5 bases). The CDR3 loop spans 9 amino acids. The germline V gene encodes CDR1 GTSNPN and CDR2 SVGIG (reference sequence). The CDR3 loop is CASQGEAFF. The CDR3 bases are TGTGCGTCCCAGGGTGAAGCTTTCTTT. Supplemented by reference TRBV30 and TRBJ1-1, the full variable domain reads SQTIHQWPATLVQPVGSPLSLECTVEGTSNPNLYWYRQAAGRGLQLLFYSVGIGQISSEVPQNLSASRPQDRQFILSSKKLLLSDSGFYLCASQGEAFFGQGTRLTVV.